This T cell receptor (beta chain) was captured in a study of CD8 T cells in ankylosing spondylitis (dated by TCRdb to between 2016 and 2019). Study-wide context: T cell receptor beta repertoires were profiled in healthy donors and ankylosing spondylitis patients so that disease-linked TCR variants could be found. The whole study cohort included some 100 healthy donors and 25 ankylosing spondylitis patients. Samples of peripheral blood were taken, and for ankylosing spondylitis patients, synovial fluid was collected as well. The paper as a whole reports these results and caveats: Blood from ankylosing spondylitis patients appeared to be characterized by a TCR beta motif composed of under 10 highly homologous amino acid variants. The disease-linked clones had a CD8+ phenotype and were found at relatively low frequencies in peripheral blood. Significant enrichment of the disease-linked clones was reported in matched synovial fluid samples from ankylosing spondylitis patients. Some of the motif variants had been reported before in the synovial fluid and blood of reactive arthritis patients, a finding that suggests common disease-initiation mechanisms.

The germline V gene specifies SGHRS as CDR1 and YFSETQ as CDR2. The CDR3 runs 17 residues from the cysteine to the phenylalanine. Only the CDR3 DNA stays, 51 bases, in frame from base 1. Trimming removed 2 bases from V and 1 base from J, leaving 18 bases between the germline ends. This clonotype was observed many times. This receptor's antigen is unknown. Per-nucleotide qualities are absent, and no much larger clonotype sits a single base away. TCRdb shows the sequencer as Illumina HiSeq 2500. Quantitative 5'-RACE with molecular barcodes was used to prepare TCR beta libraries. In the original analysis: A new computational method based on a probabilistic model of VDJ rearrangement was used to identify disease-linked TCR variants. Clones were called with MiXCR by TCRdb after fastp trimmed the public reads at Q25, and only in-frame beta chains were retained. Duplicate CDR3 protein sequences are folded into a single record with the most common DNA and genes. These V and J calls derive from TCRdb rather than the authors' analysis. The sample table lists approximately 88,000 distinct CDR3 sequences, roughly 8.8% of them with a count of one. The ten largest clonotypes hold just over 5% of the sample.

Input material: blood, either unsorted or a sorted T cell fraction (not recorded which). The V and J genes are TRBV5-1 and TRBJ2-5; the D gene is possibly TRBD1 or TRBD2, with 6 bases matching each. This TCR derives from a male donor with ankylosing spondylitis or in good health (not recorded which). CDR3 sequence: CASSFLGGQYAQETQYF. The DNA sequence is TGCGCCAGCAGCTTTCTGGGGGGCCAATACGCCCAAGAGACCCAGTACTTC. With the portions outside the CDR3 filled from the reference TRBV5-1 and TRBJ2-5 genes, the complete variable region becomes KAGVTQTPRYLIKTRGQQVTLSCSPISGHRSVSWYQQTPGQGLQFLFEYFSETQRNKGNFPGRFSGRQFSNSRSEMNVSTLELGDSALYLCASSFLGGQYAQETQYFGPGTRLLVL.